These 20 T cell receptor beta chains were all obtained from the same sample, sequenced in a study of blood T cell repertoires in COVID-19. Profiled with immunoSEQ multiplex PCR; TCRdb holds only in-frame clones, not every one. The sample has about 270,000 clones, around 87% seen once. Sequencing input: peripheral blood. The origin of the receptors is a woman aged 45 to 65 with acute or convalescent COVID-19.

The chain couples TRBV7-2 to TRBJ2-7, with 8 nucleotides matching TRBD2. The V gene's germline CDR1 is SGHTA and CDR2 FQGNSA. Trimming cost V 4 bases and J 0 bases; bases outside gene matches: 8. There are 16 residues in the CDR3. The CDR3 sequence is CASSSWGTRRSYEQYF. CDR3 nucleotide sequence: TGTGCCAGCAGCTCCTGGGGGACTAGACGCTCCTACGAGCAGTACTTC.

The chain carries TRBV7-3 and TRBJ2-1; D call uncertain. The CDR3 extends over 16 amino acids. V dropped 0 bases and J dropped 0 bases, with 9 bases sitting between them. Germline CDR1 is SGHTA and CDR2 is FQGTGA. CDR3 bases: TGTGCCAGCAGCTTAACGTTCGCCAGCTCCTACAATGAGCAGTTCTTC. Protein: CASSLTFASSYNEQFF.

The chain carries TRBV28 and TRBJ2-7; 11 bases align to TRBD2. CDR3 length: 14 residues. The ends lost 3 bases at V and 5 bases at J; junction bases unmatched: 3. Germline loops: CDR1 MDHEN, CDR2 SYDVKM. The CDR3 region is CASSFLAGGHEQYF. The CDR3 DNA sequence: TGTGCCAGCAGTTTCCTAGCGGGGGGTCACGAGCAGTACTTC.

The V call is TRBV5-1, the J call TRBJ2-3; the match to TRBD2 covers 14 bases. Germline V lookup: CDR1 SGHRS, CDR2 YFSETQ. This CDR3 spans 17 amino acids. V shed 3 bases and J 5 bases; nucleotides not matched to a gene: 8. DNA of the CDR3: TGCGCCAGCAGCTCTGGGACTAGCGGGAGTTTAAGAGATACGCAGTATTTT. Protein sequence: CASSSGTSGSLRDTQYF. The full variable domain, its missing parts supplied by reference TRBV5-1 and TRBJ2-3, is KAGVTQTPRYLIKTRGQQVTLSCSPISGHRSVSWYQQTPGQGLQFLFEYFSETQRNKGNFPGRFSGRQFSNSRSEMNVSTLELGDSALYLCASSSGTSGSLRDTQYFGPGTRLTVL.

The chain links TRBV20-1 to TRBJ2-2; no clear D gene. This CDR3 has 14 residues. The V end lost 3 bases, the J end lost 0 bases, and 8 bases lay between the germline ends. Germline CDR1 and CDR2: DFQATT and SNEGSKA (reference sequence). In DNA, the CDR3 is TGCAGTGCTAGTATCCCTCCGAACACCGGGGAGCTGTTTTTT. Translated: CSASIPPNTGELFF.

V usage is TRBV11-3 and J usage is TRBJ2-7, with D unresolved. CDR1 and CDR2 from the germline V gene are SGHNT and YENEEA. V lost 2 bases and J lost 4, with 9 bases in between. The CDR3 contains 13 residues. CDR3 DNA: TGTGCCAGCAGCTTACGGCACAGTTACGAGCAGTACTTC. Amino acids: CASSLRHSYEQYF.

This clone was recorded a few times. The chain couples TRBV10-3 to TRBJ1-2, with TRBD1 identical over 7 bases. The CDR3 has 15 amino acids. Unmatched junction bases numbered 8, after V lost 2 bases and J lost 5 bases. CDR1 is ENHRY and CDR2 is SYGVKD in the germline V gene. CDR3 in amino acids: CAISEGQDPSYGYTF. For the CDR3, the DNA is TGTGCCATCAGTGAGGGACAGGACCCCTCATATGGCTACACCTTC.

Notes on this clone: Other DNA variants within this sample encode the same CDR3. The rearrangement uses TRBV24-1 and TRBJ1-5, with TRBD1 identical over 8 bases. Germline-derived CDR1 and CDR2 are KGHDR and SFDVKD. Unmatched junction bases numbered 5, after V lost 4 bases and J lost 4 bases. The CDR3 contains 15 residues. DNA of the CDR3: TGTGCCACCAGTGACTCCGGACAGGGTAATCAGCCCCAGCATTTT. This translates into CATSDSGQGNQPQHF.

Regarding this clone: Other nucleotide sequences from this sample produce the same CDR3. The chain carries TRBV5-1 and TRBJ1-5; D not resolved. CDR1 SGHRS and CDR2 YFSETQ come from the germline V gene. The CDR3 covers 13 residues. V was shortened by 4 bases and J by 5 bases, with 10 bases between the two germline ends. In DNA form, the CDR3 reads TGCGCCAGCAGCATAGACCGGGATCAGCCCCAGCATTTT. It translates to CASSIDRDQPQHF.

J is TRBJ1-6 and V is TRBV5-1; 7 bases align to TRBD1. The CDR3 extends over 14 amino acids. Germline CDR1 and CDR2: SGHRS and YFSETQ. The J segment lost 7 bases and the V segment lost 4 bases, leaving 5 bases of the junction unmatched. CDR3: CASSRDSRNSPLHF. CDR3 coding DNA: TGCGCCAGCAGCCGGGACAGTCGAAATTCACCCCTCCACTTT. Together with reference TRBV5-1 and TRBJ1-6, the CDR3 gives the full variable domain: KAGVTQTPRYLIKTRGQQVTLSCSPISGHRSVSWYQQTPGQGLQFLFEYFSETQRNKGNFPGRFSGRQFSNSRSEMNVSTLELGDSALYLCASSRDSRNSPLHFGNGTRLTVT.

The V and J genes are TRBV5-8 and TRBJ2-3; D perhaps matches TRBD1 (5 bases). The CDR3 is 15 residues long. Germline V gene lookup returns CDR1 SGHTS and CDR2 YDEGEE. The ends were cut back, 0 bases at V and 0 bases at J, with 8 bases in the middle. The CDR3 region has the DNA TGTGCCAGCAGCTTGGCGAGACAGAGCACAGATACGCAGTATTTT. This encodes CASSLARQSTDTQYF. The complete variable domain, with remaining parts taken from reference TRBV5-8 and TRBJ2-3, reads EAGVTQSPTHLIKTRGQQATLRCSPISGHTSVYWYQQALGLGLQFLLWYDEGEERNRGNFPPRFSGRQFPNYSSELNVNALELEDSALYLCASSLARQSTDTQYFGPGTRLTVL.

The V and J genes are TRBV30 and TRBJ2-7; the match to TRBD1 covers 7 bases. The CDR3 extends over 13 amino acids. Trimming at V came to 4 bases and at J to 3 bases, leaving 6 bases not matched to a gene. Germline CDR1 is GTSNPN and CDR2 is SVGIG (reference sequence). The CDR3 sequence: CAWTRQGIYEQYF. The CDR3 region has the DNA TGTGCCTGGACTAGACAGGGTATCTACGAGCAGTACTTC. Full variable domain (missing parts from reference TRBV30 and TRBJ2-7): SQTIHQWPATLVQPVGSPLSLECTVEGTSNPNLYWYRQAAGRGLQLLFYSVGIGQISSEVPQNLSASRPQDRQFILSSKKLLLSDSGFYLCAWTRQGIYEQYFGPGTRLTVT.

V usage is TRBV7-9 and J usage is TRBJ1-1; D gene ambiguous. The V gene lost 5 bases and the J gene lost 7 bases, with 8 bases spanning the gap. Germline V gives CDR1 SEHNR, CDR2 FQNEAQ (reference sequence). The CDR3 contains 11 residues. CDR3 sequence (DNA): TGTGCCAGCAGCGGCCTTTTTGAAGCTTTCTTT. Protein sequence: CASSGLFEAFF.

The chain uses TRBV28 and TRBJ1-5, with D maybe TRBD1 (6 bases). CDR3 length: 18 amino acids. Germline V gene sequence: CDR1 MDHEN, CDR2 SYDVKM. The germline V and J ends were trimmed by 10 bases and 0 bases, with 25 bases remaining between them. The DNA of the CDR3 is TGTGCCATTAACCGGGGGGACATACACGCCGATAGCAATCAGCCCCAGCATTTT. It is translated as CAINRGDIHADSNQPQHF. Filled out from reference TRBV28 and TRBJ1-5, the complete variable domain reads DVKVTQSSRYLVKRTGEKVFLECVQDMDHENMFWYRQDPGLGLRLIYFSYDVKMKEKGDIPEGYSVSREKKERFSLILESASTNQTSMYLCAINRGDIHADSNQPQHFGDGTRLSIL.

The CDR3 here is CASSTTSGLSYEQYF. The CDR3 DNA is TGTGCCAGCAGCACGACTAGCGGGTTATCCTACGAGCAGTACTTC. The gene calls are TRBV4-2 and TRBJ2-7; 10 positions agree with TRBD2. This CDR3 contains 15 residues. The V gene end was trimmed by 5 bases and the J gene end by 1 base; junction bases not matched to a gene: 5. Per germline, CDR1 LGHNA and CDR2 YNFKEQ.

CDR3 in amino acids: CASSVGQSHSYEQYF. CDR3 DNA sequence: TGTGCCAGCAGCGTGGGACAGAGCCACTCCTACGAGCAGTACTTC. The gene calls are TRBV9 and TRBJ2-7, with 7 bases lining up with TRBD1. Germline-derived CDR1 and CDR2 are SGDLS and YYNGEE. Germline trimming cut 2 bases from V and 0 bases from J; bases unmatched to any gene: 5. The CDR3 is 15 residues long.

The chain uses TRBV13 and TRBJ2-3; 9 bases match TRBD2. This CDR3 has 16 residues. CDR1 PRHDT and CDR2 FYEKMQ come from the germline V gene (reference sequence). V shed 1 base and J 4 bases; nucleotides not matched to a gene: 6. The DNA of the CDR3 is TGTGCCAGCAGCTTAGAACGCGGGAGGGGAGCAGATACGCAGTATTTT. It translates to CASSLERGRGADTQYF.

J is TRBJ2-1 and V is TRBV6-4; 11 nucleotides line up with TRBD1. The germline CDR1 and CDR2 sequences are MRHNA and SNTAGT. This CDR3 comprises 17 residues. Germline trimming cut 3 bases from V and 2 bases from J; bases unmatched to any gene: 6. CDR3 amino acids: CASSELGQGATYNEQFF. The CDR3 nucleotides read TGTGCCAGCAGTGAGCTCGGACAGGGGGCCACCTACAATGAGCAGTTCTTC.

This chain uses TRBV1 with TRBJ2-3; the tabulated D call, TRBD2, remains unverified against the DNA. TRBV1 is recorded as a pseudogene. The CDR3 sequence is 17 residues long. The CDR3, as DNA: TGCACCAGCAGCCAAGCGGGTACCCGGAAGGATCAGAATACGCAGTATTTT. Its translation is CTSSQAGTRKDQNTQYF.

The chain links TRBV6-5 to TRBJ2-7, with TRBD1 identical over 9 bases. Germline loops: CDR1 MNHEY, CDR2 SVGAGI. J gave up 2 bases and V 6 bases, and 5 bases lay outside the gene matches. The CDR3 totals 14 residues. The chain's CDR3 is CASSLGQGTYEQYF. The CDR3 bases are TGTGCCAGCAGCCTAGGACAGGGGACCTACGAGCAGTACTTC.